This T cell receptor (beta chain) appears in the sequencing data of a study of blood T cell repertoires in COVID-19 (dated by TCRdb to 2019 to 2021). In terms of the full investigation: The collaborator samples originated in the United States, Italy and Spain and spanned the acute and convalescent phases of COVID-19. HLA class I and class II types, where available, came from metadata supplied by the sample provider rather than from assay-based typing. The samples were drawn from two sources: the first 160 participants of the ongoing ImmuneRACE study, and approximately 1,300 subjects contributed by 6 global collaborators. Subjects who had been exposed to COVID-19, were actively infected with it, or had recovered from it provided the deeply sampled blood TCRbeta repertoires that made up the dataset. The sample metadata nearly always contained a de-identified subject ID, COVID-19 status, age in years and sex. The repertoires were released in a freely available public database intended as a resource for research on the immune response to SARS-CoV-2. The material from the prospective study consisted of cDNA or gDNA derived from T cells, B-cell-depleted T cells, or PBMCs. The study at large found these results: Clinical and demographic metadata were provided uncurated, with the amount varying by source and participant.

CDR1 MNHEY and CDR2 SVGAGI are derived from the germline V gene. Counted from cysteine to phenylalanine, this CDR3 has 13 amino acids. Only the CDR3 DNA is retained, 39 bases long and in frame from the first base. V gives up 8 bases and J gives up 3 bases, and the segment between their germline ends measures 14 bases. This clone has only a few counts. What this receptor recognizes is not known. No base qualities exist here, and no much larger clone lies one base off it. Another Seattle source contributed samples from volunteer blood donors who had recovered from COVID-19. Each collaborating institution followed its own protocols to collect whole blood in K2EDTA tubes. Collaborator samples were shipped for TCRbeta analysis as frozen whole blood, isolated PBMCs, or DNA extracted from either sample type. TCRbeta CDR3 regions were amplified from genomic DNA using the immunoSEQ Assay, a bias-controlled multiplex PCR. The study's processing was this. The number of nucleated cells in each sample was estimated from the amplification of reference gene primers within the assay. To quantify the absolute abundance of each unique TCRbeta CDR3 rearrangement, sequence reads were collapsed and filtered. For each sample, productive Simpson clonality was calculated as the square root of Simpson's diversity index over productive rearrangements. Sourced from immuneACCESS, this table was stored by TCRdb with only in-frame sequences that have V and J called. A share of the clones is absent; for the studies checked, an unresolved V gene accounts for under half, and the remainder has no known explanation. That table supplies the V and J calls and clone size; D and trimming were determined from the DNA. For this sample the table gives about 280,000 clones, of which around 85% were detected only once. The ten largest account for 2.1% of the sample.

The sequence is built from TRBV6-5 and TRBJ2-7, and TRBD1 may be the D gene, going by 6 matching bases. The origin of this receptor is a woman younger than 45 who had recovered from COVID-19. The sample consisted of peripheral blood. The sequenced DNA is TGTGCCAGCGGGCAGGGGCTACTCTACGAGCAGTACTTC. This gives the protein CASGQGLLYEQYF.